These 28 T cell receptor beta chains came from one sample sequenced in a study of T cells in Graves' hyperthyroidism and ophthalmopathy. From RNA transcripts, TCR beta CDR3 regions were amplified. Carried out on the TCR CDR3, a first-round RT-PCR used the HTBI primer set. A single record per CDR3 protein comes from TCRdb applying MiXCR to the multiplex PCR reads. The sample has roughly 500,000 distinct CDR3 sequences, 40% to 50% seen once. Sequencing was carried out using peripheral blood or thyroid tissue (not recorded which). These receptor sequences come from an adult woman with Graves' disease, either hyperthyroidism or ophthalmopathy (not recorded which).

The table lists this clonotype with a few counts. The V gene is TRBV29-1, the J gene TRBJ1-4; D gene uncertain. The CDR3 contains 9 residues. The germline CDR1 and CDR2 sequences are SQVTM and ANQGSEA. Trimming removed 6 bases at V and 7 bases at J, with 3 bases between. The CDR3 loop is CSVSEKLFF. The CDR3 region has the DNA TGCAGCGTGAGTGAAAAACTGTTTTTT. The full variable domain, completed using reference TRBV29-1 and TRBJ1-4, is SAVISQKPSRDICQRGTSLTIQCQVDSQVTMMFWYRQQPGQSLTLIATANQGSEATYESGFVIDKFPISRPNLTFSTLTVSNMSPEDSSIYLCSVSEKLFFGSGTQLSVL.

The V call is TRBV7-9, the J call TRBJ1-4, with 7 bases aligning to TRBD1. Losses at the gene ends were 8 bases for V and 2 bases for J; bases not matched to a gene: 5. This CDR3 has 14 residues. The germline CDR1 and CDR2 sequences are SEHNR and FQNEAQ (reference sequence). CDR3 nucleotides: TGTGCCAGCGGGGCCAGGGGGACTAATGAAAAACTGTTTTTT. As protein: CASGARGTNEKLFF.

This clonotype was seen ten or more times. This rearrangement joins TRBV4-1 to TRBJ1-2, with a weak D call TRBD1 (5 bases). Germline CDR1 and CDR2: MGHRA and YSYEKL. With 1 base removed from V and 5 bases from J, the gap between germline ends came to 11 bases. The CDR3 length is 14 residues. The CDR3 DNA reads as TGCGCCAGCAGCCAAGCCCCAGGGAAGTATGGCTACACCTTC. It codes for CASSQAPGKYGYTF.

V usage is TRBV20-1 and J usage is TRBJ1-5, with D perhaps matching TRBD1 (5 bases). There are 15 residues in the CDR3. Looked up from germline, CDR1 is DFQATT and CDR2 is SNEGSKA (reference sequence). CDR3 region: CSAIGHYASNQPQHF. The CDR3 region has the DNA TGCAGCGCCATTGGACACTATGCTAGCAATCAGCCCCAGCATTTT.

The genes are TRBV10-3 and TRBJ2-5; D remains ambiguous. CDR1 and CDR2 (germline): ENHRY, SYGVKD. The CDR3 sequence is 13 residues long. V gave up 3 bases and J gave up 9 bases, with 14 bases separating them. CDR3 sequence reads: CAISDNSNQPQYF. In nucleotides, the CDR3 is TGTGCCATCAGTGATAACAGCAATCAGCCCCAGTACTTC.

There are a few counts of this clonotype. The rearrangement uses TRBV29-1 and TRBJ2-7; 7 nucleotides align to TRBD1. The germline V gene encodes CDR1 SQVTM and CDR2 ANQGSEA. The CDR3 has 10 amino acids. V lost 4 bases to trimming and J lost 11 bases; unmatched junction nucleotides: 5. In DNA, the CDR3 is TGCAGCGTTGTTGCCGGACAGGAGTACTTC. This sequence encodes CSVVAGQEYF.

The CDR3 region is CSARAPDRGNTGELFF. The CDR3, as DNA: TGCAGTGCTAGAGCTCCCGACAGGGGGAACACCGGGGAGCTGTTTTTT. The chain has TRBV20-1 and TRBJ2-2; 8 bases align to TRBD1. CDR1 and CDR2 (germline): DFQATT, SNEGSKA (reference sequence). This CDR3 region has 16 residues. The ends lost 1 base at V and 1 base at J; junction bases unmatched: 5.

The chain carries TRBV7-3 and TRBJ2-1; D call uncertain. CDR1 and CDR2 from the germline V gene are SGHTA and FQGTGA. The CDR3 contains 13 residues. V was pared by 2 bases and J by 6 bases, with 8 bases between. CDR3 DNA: TGTGCCAGCAGCTTATATCCCCCCAATGAGCAGTTCTTC. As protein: CASSLYPPNEQFF. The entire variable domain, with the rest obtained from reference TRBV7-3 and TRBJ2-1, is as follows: GAGVSQTPSNKVTEKGKYVELRCDPISGHTALYWYRQSLGQGPEFLIYFQGTGAADDSGLPNDRFFAVRPEGSVSTLKIQRTERGDSAVYLCASSLYPPNEQFFGPGTRLTVL.

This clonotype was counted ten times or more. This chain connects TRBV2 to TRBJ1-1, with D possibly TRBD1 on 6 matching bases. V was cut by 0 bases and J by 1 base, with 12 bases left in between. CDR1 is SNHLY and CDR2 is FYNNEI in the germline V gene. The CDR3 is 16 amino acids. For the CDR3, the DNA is TGTGCCAGCAGTGAAGCGGCAGGGGTCCAGAACACTGAAGCTTTCTTT. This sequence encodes CASSEAAGVQNTEAFF.

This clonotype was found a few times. The DNA of the CDR3 is TGCGCCAGCAGCCAAGGGGGGGCTCGACAGCCCAAGGCTAACTATGGCTACACCTTC. This codes for CASSQGGARQPKANYGYTF. The chain links TRBV4-3 to TRBJ1-2, with a weak D call TRBD1 (6 bases). Germline V CDR1 and CDR2: LGHNA, YSLEER. Trimming removed 1 base from V and 0 bases from J, with 21 bases in between. The CDR3 length is 19 residues.

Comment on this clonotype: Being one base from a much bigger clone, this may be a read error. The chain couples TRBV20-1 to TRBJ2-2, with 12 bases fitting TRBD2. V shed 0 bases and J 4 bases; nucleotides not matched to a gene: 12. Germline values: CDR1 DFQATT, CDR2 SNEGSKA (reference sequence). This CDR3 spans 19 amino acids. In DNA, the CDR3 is TGCAGTGCTAGAGATCCGAGACTAGCGGGAGTTAGTAGCACCGGGGAGCTGTTTTTT. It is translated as CSARDPRLAGVSSTGELFF.

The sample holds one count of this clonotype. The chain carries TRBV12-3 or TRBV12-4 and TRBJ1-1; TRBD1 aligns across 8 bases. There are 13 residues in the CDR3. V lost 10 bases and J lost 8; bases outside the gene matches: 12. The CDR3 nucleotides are TGTGCCATTACGACAGGGGAGGTGCTGGAAGCTTTCTTT. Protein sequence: CAITTGEVLEAFF.

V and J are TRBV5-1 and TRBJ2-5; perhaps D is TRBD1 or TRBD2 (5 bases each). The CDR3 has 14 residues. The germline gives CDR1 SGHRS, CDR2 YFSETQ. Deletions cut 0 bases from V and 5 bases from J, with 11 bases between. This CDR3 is CASSLVSGSETQYF. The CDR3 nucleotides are TGCGCCAGCAGCTTGGTATCAGGGAGTGAGACCCAGTACTTC.

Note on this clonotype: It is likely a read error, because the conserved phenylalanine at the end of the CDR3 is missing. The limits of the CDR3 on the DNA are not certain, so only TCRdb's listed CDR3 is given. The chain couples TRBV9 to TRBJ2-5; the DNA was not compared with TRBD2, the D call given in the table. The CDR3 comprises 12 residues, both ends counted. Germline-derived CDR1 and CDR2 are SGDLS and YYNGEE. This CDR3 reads CASSVYGGSSYT.

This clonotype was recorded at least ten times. The CDR3 nucleotides read TGCGCCACCTCACCAGGCAACAGGGACGGAGAGACCCAGTACTTC. It is translated as CATSPGNRDGETQYF. The chain combines TRBV4-1 with TRBJ2-5, with D perhaps TRBD1 (6 bases). The V gene's germline CDR1 is MGHRA and CDR2 YSYEKL. V was trimmed by 10 bases and J by 4 bases, leaving 22 bases between them. The CDR3 is made up of 15 amino acids.

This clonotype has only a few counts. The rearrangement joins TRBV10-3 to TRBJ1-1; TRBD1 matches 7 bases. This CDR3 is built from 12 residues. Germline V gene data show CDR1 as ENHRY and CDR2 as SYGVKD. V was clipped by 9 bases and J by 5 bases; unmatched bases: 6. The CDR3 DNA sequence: TGTGCCATTAGACAGGGAGGGACTGAAGCTTTCTTT. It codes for CAIRQGGTEAFF.

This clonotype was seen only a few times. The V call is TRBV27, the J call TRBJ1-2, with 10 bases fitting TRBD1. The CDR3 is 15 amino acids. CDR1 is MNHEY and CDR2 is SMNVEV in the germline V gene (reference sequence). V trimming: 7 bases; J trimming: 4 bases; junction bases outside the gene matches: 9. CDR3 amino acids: CASTRSGTGAYGYTF. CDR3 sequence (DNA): TGTGCCAGCACCAGGTCCGGGACAGGGGCCTATGGCTACACCTTC.

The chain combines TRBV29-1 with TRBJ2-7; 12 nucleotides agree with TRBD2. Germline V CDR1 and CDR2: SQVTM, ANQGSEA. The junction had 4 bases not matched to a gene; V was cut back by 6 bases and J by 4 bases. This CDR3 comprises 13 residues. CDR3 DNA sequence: TGCAGCGTCGTGACTAGCGGGAGTTACGAGCAGTACTTC. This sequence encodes CSVVTSGSYEQYF.

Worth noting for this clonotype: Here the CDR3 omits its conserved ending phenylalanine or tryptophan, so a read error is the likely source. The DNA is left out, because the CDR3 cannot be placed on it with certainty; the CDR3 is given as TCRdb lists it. The CDR3: CASSLVDREP. The chain has TRBV5-6 and TRBJ2-1; the table assigns TRBD1, which was not confirmed against the DNA. Germline CDR1 and CDR2: SGHDT and YYEEEE. The CDR3 sequence runs 10 residues, both termini included.

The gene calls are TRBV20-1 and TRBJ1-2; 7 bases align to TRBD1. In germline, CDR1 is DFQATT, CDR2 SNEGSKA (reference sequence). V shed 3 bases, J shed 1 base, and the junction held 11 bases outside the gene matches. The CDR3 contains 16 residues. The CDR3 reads CSARAAGTERNYGYTF. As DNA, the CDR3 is TGCAGTGCTAGGGCCGCCGGGACAGAGCGTAACTATGGCTACACCTTC.

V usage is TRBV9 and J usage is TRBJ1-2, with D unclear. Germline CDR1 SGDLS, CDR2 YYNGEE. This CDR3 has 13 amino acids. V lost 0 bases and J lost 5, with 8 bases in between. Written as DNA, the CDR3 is TGTGCCAGCAGCGTAGAGGCCACTTATGGCTACACCTTC. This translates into CASSVEATYGYTF.

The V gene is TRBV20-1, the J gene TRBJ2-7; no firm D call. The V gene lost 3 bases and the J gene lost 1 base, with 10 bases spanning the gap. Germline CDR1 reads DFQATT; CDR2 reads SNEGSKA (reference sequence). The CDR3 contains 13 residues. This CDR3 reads CSARGAISYEQYF. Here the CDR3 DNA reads TGCAGTGCTAGGGGCGCGATTTCCTACGAGCAGTACTTC.

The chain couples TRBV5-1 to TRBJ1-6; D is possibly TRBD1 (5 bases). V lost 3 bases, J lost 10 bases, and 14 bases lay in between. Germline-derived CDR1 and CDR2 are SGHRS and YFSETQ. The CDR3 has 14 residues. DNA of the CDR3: TGCGCCAGCAGCTCCGACAGACCGGGATCACCCCTCCACTTT. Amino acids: CASSSDRPGSPLHF.

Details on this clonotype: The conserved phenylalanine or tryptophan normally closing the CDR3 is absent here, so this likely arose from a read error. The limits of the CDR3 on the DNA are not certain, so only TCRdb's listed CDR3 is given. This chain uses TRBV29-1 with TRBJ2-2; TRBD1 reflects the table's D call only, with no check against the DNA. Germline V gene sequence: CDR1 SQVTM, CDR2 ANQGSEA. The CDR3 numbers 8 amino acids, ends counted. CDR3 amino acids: CSGRDRFC.

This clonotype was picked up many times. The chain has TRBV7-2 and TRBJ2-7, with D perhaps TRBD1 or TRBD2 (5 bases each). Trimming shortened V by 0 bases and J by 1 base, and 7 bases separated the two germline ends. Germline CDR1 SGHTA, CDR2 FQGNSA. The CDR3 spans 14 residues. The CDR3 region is CASSLAGVSYEQYF. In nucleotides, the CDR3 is TGTGCCAGCAGCTTAGCGGGGGTTTCCTACGAGCAGTACTTC. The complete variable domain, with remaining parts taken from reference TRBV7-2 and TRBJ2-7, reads GAGVSQSPSNKVTEKGKDVELRCDPISGHTALYWYRQSLGQGLEFLIYFQGNSAPDKSGLPSDRFSAERTGGSVSTLTIQRTQQEDSAVYLCASSLAGVSYEQYFGPGTRLTVT.

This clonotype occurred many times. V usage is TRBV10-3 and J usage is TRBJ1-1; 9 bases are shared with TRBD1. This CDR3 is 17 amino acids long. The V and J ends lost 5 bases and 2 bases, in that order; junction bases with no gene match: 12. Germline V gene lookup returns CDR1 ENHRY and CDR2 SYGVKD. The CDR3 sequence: CAISKGQGRRGNTEAFF. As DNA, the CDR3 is TGTGCCATCAGTAAGGGACAGGGCCGGAGGGGCAACACTGAAGCTTTCTTT.

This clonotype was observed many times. The CDR3 here is CASSLGIGTGNQPQHF. The CDR3 coding sequence is TGTGCCAGCAGCTTAGGGATTGGGACAGGAAATCAGCCCCAGCATTTT. The V call is TRBV7-9, the J call TRBJ1-5; 8 bases line up with TRBD1. With 1 base clipped from V and 4 bases from J, the junction kept 6 bases outside the gene matches. CDR1 is SEHNR and CDR2 is FQNEAQ in the germline V gene (reference sequence). This CDR3 comprises 16 residues.

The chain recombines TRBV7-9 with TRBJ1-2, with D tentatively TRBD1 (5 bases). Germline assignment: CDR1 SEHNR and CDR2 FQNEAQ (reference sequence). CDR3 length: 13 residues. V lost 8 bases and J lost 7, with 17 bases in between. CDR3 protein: CASRPGLRAGYTF. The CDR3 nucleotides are TGTGCCAGCCGACCAGGGCTCCGGGCTGGCTACACCTTC.